This T cell receptor beta chain originates from a study of cytomegalovirus exposure and HLA in healthy donors. Study conclusions and caveats: The listing of 150 to 200 TCR beta chains classed them as cytomegalovirus-associated.

This CDR3 is 14 amino acids long. Germline V gene data show CDR1 as KGHSH and CDR2 as LQKENI. The V end was cut by 3 bases, the J end by 0 bases, with 7 bases between. The donors belonged to the roughly 130-subject validation cohort, separate from the roughly 710-subject first cohort. Repertoires were generated with immunoSEQ multiplex PCR, while TCRdb's copy carries only in-frame clones and drops some. The table lists about 82,000 clones, 90% to 95% of them singletons, with under 0.9% in the top ten. A note on this clone: What it recognizes is unknown.

The TCR comes from a woman aged 18-35 years in good health and CMV-seronegative. The gene calls are TRBV18 and TRBJ2-3; no clear D gene. Sequenced input: PBMCs. Here the CDR3 reads CASSPPISTDTQYF. CDR3 coding DNA: TGTGCCAGCTCACCGCCTATAAGCACAGATACGCAGTATTTT.